Described below is a single T cell receptor beta chain sequence and its context. The CDR3 is 14 amino acids. The V gene lost 3 bases and the J gene lost 10 bases, with 16 bases spanning the gap. Germline CDR1 is DFQATT and CDR2 is SNEGSKA (reference sequence). This sample is drawn from a study of blood T cell repertoires in COVID-19. Measured with immunoSEQ multiplex PCR; TCRdb has only the in-frame clones, and not every one. Of 70,000 to 100,000 clones in the sample, around 80% were seen once. The chain employs TRBV20-1 and TRBJ1-6; tentatively, D is TRBD1 (6 bases). The TCR was taken from a woman aged 80 or older with acute or convalescent COVID-19. Specimen: peripheral blood. Here the CDR3 reads CSASSVQGRSPLHF. CDR3 in DNA: TGCAGTGCTAGTTCTGTACAGGGCCGGTCACCCCTCCACTTT.